This T cell receptor (beta chain) came from a study of blood T cell repertoires in COVID-19. Study overall: Italy, Spain and the United States were the sources of the convalescent and acute COVID-19 samples. In each case, the material was cDNA or gDNA derived from T cells, B-cell-depleted T cells, or PBMCs.

This clone was observed a handful of times. How the authors handled the data: Using reference gene primer amplification, nucleated cell counts were estimated. Profiled with immunoSEQ multiplex PCR; TCRdb holds only in-frame clones, not every one. The V and J calls and clone size were taken over from that table, and D and trimming were inferred from the DNA. Of 65,000 to 70,000 clones listed, 80% to 90% are singletons. The sequenced material came from peripheral blood. The receptor was derived from a woman aged 60-75 years with acute or convalescent COVID-19.

DNA of the CDR3: TGCGCCAGCAGCTTGGGCTCGATTCGCACAGGCTCCTACGAGCAGTACTTC. Its protein is CASSLGSIRTGSYEQYF. This chain joins TRBV5-1 and TRBJ2-7; a possible D gene is TRBD1 (5 bases). V was cut by 0 bases and J by 0 bases, with 16 bases left in between. CDR1 and CDR2 from the germline V gene are SGHRS and YFSETQ. This CDR3 is built from 17 residues. The full variable domain, in which reference TRBV5-1 and TRBJ2-7 provide the parts outside the CDR3, is KAGVTQTPRYLIKTRGQQVTLSCSPISGHRSVSWYQQTPGQGLQFLFEYFSETQRNKGNFPGRFSGRQFSNSRSEMNVSTLELGDSALYLCASSLGSIRTGSYEQYFGPGTRLTVT.